The T cell receptor (beta chain) described here comes from a study of OX40 agonist ivuxolimab in advanced cancers. Whole-study results and caveats: At doses 0.1 to 3.0 mg/kg, CD4+ and CD8+ clones expanded.

With respect to this clone: No antigen is known for it.

This CDR3 contains 12 residues. Germline V gene data show CDR1 as SQVTM and CDR2 as ANQGSEA. V was clipped by 5 bases and J by 8 bases, with 12 bases between them. TCRdb's copy holds only in-frame clones and misses some; the assay was immunoSEQ multiplex PCR. The sample carries under 70,000 clones, 92% recorded once. The receptor was derived from an adult with an advanced solid tumor such as melanoma, head and neck, liver or kidney cancer. This sample comprised CD4+ or CD8+ T cells sorted from blood, obtained in a trial of the OX40 agonist ivuxolimab. This rearrangement joins TRBV29-1 to TRBJ1-4; D is perhaps TRBD1 (5 bases). In DNA, the CDR3 is TGCAGCGTTAGCGGGGGGGACGAAAAACTGTTTTTT. This sequence encodes CSVSGGDEKLFF. Drawing the rest from reference TRBV29-1 and TRBJ1-4, the complete variable domain is SAVISQKPSRDICQRGTSLTIQCQVDSQVTMMFWYRQQPGQSLTLIATANQGSEATYESGFVIDKFPISRPNLTFSTLTVSNMSPEDSSIYLCSVSGGDEKLFFGSGTQLSVL.